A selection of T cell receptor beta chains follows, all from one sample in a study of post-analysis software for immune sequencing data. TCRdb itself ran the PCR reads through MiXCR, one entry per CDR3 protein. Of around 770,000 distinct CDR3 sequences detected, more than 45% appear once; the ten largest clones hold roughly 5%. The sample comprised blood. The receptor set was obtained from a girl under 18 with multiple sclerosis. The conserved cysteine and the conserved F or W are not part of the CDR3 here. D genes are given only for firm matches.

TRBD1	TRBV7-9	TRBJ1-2	ASSLDRGHSGYT
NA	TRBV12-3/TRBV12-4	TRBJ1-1	ASRVTENTEAF
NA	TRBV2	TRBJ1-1	ARSTGTSAF
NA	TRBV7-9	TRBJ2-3	ASSFRNGLTDTQY
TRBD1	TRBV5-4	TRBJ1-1	ASSLAAGGEEAF
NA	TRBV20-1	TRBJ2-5	SAGRTQETQY
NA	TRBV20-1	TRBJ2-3	SARDMGSHYTQY
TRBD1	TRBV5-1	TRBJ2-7	ASSGTGGGFVGEQY
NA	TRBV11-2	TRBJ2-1	ASSPRGGEQF
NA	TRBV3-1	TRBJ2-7	ASSLLVGGHSYEQY
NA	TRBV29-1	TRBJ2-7	SVVVSGPTEQY
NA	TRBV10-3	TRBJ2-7	AISEPDTHYEQY
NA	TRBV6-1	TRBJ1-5	ASSATGIDYQPQH
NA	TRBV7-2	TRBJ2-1	TSSLVGGPGDEQF
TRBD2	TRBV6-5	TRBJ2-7	ASSYSGLAEYEQY
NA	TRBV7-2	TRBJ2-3	ASSFGKDTQY